The 28 T cell receptor beta chains in this list originate from one sample, sequenced in a study of T-cell reconstitution after alpha-beta-depleted transplantation in children. Unique molecular identifiers were incorporated during preparation of the TCRbeta library. MiXCR, run by TCRdb on the PCR reads, gives a single entry per CDR3 protein. The data show about 600,000 distinct CDR3 sequences, under 12% seen once. The material was PBMCs from the stem cell graft donor, obtained from the stem cell graft. The source of these receptors is a human donor who donated a stem cell graft to a child with acute myeloid leukemia.

The V gene is TRBV20-1, the J gene TRBJ2-5; D is perhaps TRBD1 (5 bases). Germline CDR1 and CDR2: DFQATT and SNEGSKA (reference sequence). This CDR3 is 16 amino acids long. This chain's CDR3 is CCARDGAVAEQETQYF. Here the CDR3 DNA reads TGCTGCGCTAGAGATGGGGCTGTAGCTGAGCAAGAGACCCAGTACTTC.

This clonotype has a count of ten or more. This rearrangement joins TRBV29-1 to TRBJ2-7, with TRBD2 as a possible D gene (5 bases). CDR1 and CDR2 (germline): SQVTM, ANQGSEA. CDR3 length: 15 residues. Trimming removed 0 bases from V and 0 bases from J, with 12 bases in between. The CDR3, as DNA: TGCAGCGTTGAAGATAAGGGCCGGGGCTCCTACGAGCAGTACTTC. This translates into CSVEDKGRGSYEQYF.

In its sample, this clonotype was seen many times. The chain has TRBV29-1 and TRBJ2-7; D call uncertain. The CDR3 spans 13 residues. Germline loops: CDR1 SQVTM, CDR2 ANQGSEA. The V end was cut by 2 bases, the J end by 6 bases, with 14 bases between. The DNA of the CDR3 is TGCAGCGTTGAATGGCGGCAGGTCGGCGAGCAGTACTTC. It encodes CSVEWRQVGEQYF.

The chain employs TRBV7-3 and TRBJ2-1; 11 bases are shared with TRBD2. The CDR3 sequence is 14 residues long. CDR1 and CDR2 from the germline V gene are SGHTA and FQGTGA. J gave up 4 bases and V 6 bases, and 2 bases lay outside the gene matches. CDR3 sequence reads: CASSVAGGYNEQFF. The CDR3 DNA reads TGTGCCAGCAGTGTAGCGGGAGGGTACAATGAGCAGTTCTTC.

This clonotype was seen only a few times. The chain is built from TRBV15 and TRBJ2-7; 9 nucleotides match TRBD1. The CDR3 extends over 16 amino acids. Germline V CDR1 and CDR2: LNHNV, YYDKDF (reference sequence). The ends lost 1 base at V and 2 bases at J; junction bases unmatched: 6. The CDR3, as DNA: TGTGCCACCAGCAGAGTAGTTGGGACAGGGCCCTACGAGCAGTACTTC. Protein sequence: CATSRVVGTGPYEQYF. Together with reference TRBV15 and TRBJ2-7, the CDR3 gives the full variable domain: DAMVIQNPRYQVTQFGKPVTLSCSQTLNHNVMYWYQQKSSQAPKLLFHYYDKDFNNEADTPDNFQSRRPNTSFCFLDIRSPGLGDTAMYLCATSRVVGTGPYEQYFGPGTRLTVT.

The chain uses TRBV25-1 and TRBJ2-7; D might be TRBD1 (6 bases). V lost 2 bases, J lost 2 bases, and 10 bases lay in between. The germline CDR1 and CDR2 sequences are MGHDK and SYGVNS. This CDR3 is built from 14 residues. This CDR3 reads CASSEDQGTYEQYF. The CDR3 DNA follows: TGTGCCAGCAGTGAAGACCAGGGGACCTACGAGCAGTACTTC.

This clonotype was seen more than once but under ten times. The chain couples TRBV5-1 to TRBJ2-2; 13 bases are shared with TRBD2. V shed 4 bases, J shed 3 bases, and the junction held 12 bases outside the gene matches. The CDR3 length is 19 residues. Germline-derived CDR1 and CDR2 are SGHRS and YFSETQ. In nucleotides, the CDR3 is TGCGCCAGCAGCCAACGAAGGACTAGCGGGAGATCGGACACCGGGGAGCTGTTTTTT. This codes for CASSQRRTSGRSDTGELFF.

The V and J genes are TRBV5-1 and TRBJ2-4; D gene unclear. Between the trimmed V and J ends, which lost 1 base and 0 bases, there was a span of 5 bases. Germline loops: CDR1 SGHRS, CDR2 YFSETQ. The CDR3 spans 14 residues. CDR3 DNA sequence: TGCGCCAGCAGCTTGAGTAGAGCCAAAAACATTCAGTACTTC. Translated: CASSLSRAKNIQYF.

Many counts were recorded for this clonotype. The CDR3: CASSGGTSGTYEQYF. CDR3 DNA sequence: TGTGCCAGCAGCGGCGGGACTAGCGGAACCTACGAGCAGTACTTC. The chain joins TRBV9 to TRBJ2-7; TRBD2 matches at 11 bases. This CDR3 is 15 amino acids long. Trimming at V came to 3 bases and at J to 2 bases, leaving 4 bases not matched to a gene. The V gene's germline CDR1 is SGDLS and CDR2 YYNGEE.

Ten or more counts support this clonotype. CDR3 sequence reads: CASSPSTSYEQYF. Here the CDR3 DNA reads TGTGCCAGCAGCCCTTCGACCAGCTACGAGCAGTACTTC. V is TRBV9 and J is TRBJ2-7; D is uncertain. The CDR3 contains 13 residues. V gave up 4 bases and J gave up 3 bases, with 11 bases separating them. The germline V gene encodes CDR1 SGDLS and CDR2 YYNGEE.

This clonotype was seen many times. The CDR3 nucleotides are TGTGCCAGCAAATTGACAGGGGCGCAGGAAGATACGCAGTATTTT. This translates into CASKLTGAQEDTQYF. This chain uses TRBV3-1 with TRBJ2-3; 8 nucleotides align to TRBD1. The germline V gene has CDR1 LGHDT and CDR2 YNNKEL (reference sequence). The CDR3 extends over 15 amino acids. The V segment lost 7 bases and the J segment 5 bases; nucleotides outside the gene matches: 11.

This clonotype has only a few counts. A read error may account for a junction end that differs from germline. The J gene is TRBJ2-1, the V gene TRBV7-7; D may be TRBD2 (6 bases). CDR3 length: 15 amino acids. Germline values: CDR1 SSHAT, CDR2 FNYEAQ (reference sequence). Here the CDR3 DNA reads TGTGCTAGCAGCTTAGCGGATATAGACATCAATGAGCAGTTCTTC. It translates to CASSLADIDINEQFF.

The chain joins TRBV21-1 to TRBJ1-1; the table's TRBD1 call for D was not verified on the DNA. TRBV21-1 is shown as a pseudogene. CDR3 length equals 18 residues. The CDR3 DNA reads TGTGCCAGCAGCAAAGGTTCGGGCAGGGGGCATAAGAACACTGAAGCTTTCTTT. It specifies CASSKGSGRGHKNTEAFF.

This clonotype came up a few times. V and J are TRBV28 and TRBJ2-3; 7 bases fit TRBD1. CDR3 length equals 16 residues. CDR1 is MDHEN, CDR2 SYDVKM, per germline. The V segment lost 4 bases and the J segment 1 base; nucleotides outside the gene matches: 8. The CDR3 is CASSSGTDLGTDTQYF. In DNA, the CDR3 is TGTGCCAGCAGTTCGGGGACAGACTTGGGCACAGATACGCAGTATTTT. Full variable domain (rest looked up from reference TRBV28 and TRBJ2-3): DVKVTQSSRYLVKRTGEKVFLECVQDMDHENMFWYRQDPGLGLRLIYFSYDVKMKEKGDIPEGYSVSREKKERFSLILESASTNQTSMYLCASSSGTDLGTDTQYFGPGTRLTVL.

The V and J genes are TRBV28 and TRBJ1-2; D is undetermined. This CDR3 is built from 14 residues. CDR1 MDHEN and CDR2 SYDVKM come from the germline V gene. V was clipped by 5 bases and J by 4 bases, with 14 bases between them. The CDR3 spells CASSPPAQFYGYTF. The DNA for the CDR3 is TGTGCCAGCAGTCCCCCAGCCCAATTCTATGGCTACACCTTC.

This clonotype was seen ten or more times. The V call is TRBV20-1, the J call TRBJ2-1, with TRBD2 identical over 11 bases. The CDR3 spans 19 residues. After removal of 3 bases from V and 4 bases from J, the junction contained 17 bases not matched to a gene. Germline V gene lookup returns CDR1 DFQATT and CDR2 SNEGSKA (reference sequence). In nucleotides, the CDR3 is TGCAGTGCTAGTGAGGGGGGTAGCGGGAGGGCCGGAGTTTACAATGAGCAGTTCTTC. Translating it yields CSASEGGSGRAGVYNEQFF.

This sequence joins TRBV10-3 and TRBJ2-7; D unclear. Trimming pared 8 bases from V and 5 bases from J, leaving 10 bases between. From germline, CDR1 is ENHRY and CDR2 SYGVKD. This CDR3 contains 11 residues. The CDR3 region is CAISNLNEQYF. Written as DNA, the CDR3 is TGTGCCATCTCGAACCTTAACGAGCAGTACTTC.

Many counts were recorded for this clonotype. The CDR3 loop reads CSGQGTLNTEAFF. The CDR3 coding sequence is TGCAGCGGACAGGGTACATTGAACACTGAAGCTTTCTTT. The chain carries TRBV29-1 and TRBJ1-1, with TRBD1 matching over 7 bases. There are 13 residues in the CDR3. V lost 7 bases and J lost 0; bases outside the gene matches: 5. Germline V lookup: CDR1 SQVTM, CDR2 ANQGSEA. Complete variable domain (other parts from reference TRBV29-1 and TRBJ1-1): SAVISQKPSRDICQRGTSLTIQCQVDSQVTMMFWYRQQPGQSLTLIATANQGSEATYESGFVIDKFPISRPNLTFSTLTVSNMSPEDSSIYLCSGQGTLNTEAFFGQGTRLTVV.

This clonotype was detected only a few times. CDR3 protein: CASRHRTVTYGYTF. CDR3 in DNA: TGTGCCAGCAGACACCGGACCGTAACCTATGGCTACACCTTC. The chain has TRBV6-5 and TRBJ1-2; D gene ambiguous. This CDR3 has 14 amino acids. V lost 6 bases, J lost 4 bases, and 15 bases lay in between. Germline-derived CDR1 and CDR2 are MNHEY and SVGAGI.

This clonotype was seen ten or more times. The chain is built from TRBV12-3 or TRBV12-4 and TRBJ2-5; 8 nucleotides agree with TRBD2. Unmatched junction bases numbered 7, after V lost 3 bases and J lost 4 bases. The CDR3 contains 15 residues. CDR3 loop: CASSLRVGGGETQYF. For the CDR3, the DNA is TGTGCCAGCAGTTTGAGAGTCGGGGGGGGAGAGACCCAGTACTTC.

The rearrangement links TRBV30 to TRBJ2-3; D is perhaps TRBD1 (5 bases). The CDR3 extends over 14 amino acids. V shed 4 bases and J shed 0 bases, with 11 bases lying between them. Per the germline V gene, CDR1 is GTSNPN and CDR2 is SVGIG (reference sequence). CDR3: CAWTFGQSTDTQYF. The CDR3, as DNA: TGTGCCTGGACCTTTGGACAAAGCACAGATACGCAGTATTTT.

This clonotype has ten or more counts. The genes are TRBV30 and TRBJ2-3; 7 positions agree with TRBD2. This CDR3 contains 10 residues. J was trimmed by 9 bases and V by 5 bases; bases with no gene match: 2. Germline V gene sequence: CDR1 GTSNPN, CDR2 SVGIG (reference sequence). The CDR3 sequence is CAWGLDTQYF. The DNA for the CDR3 is TGTGCCTGGGGACTAGACACGCAGTATTTT. Full variable domain (outside the CDR3, taken from reference TRBV30 and TRBJ2-3): SQTIHQWPATLVQPVGSPLSLECTVEGTSNPNLYWYRQAAGRGLQLLFYSVGIGQISSEVPQNLSASRPQDRQFILSSKKLLLSDSGFYLCAWGLDTQYFGPGTRLTVL.

The rearrangement joins TRBV6-5 to TRBJ2-5; TRBD2 agrees at 10 bases. J was trimmed by 4 bases and V by 2 bases; bases with no gene match: 10. Germline CDR1 MNHEY, CDR2 SVGAGI. The CDR3 sequence is 17 residues long. As DNA, the CDR3 is TGTGCCAGCAGTTACGTTGGGCTAGCGGGAGAGGGAGAGACCCAGTACTTC. This encodes CASSYVGLAGEGETQYF.

This clonotype was detected many times. The V gene is TRBV6-5, the J gene TRBJ2-1; 11 bases are shared with TRBD2. This CDR3 contains 17 residues. Germline V gene data show CDR1 as MNHEY and CDR2 as SVGAGI. After removal of 0 bases from V and 8 bases from J, the junction contained 9 bases not matched to a gene. The CDR3 DNA is TGTGCCAGCAGTTACTCTAGCGGGAGGGCCGGGCCCTATGAGCAGTTCTTC. Its translation is CASSYSSGRAGPYEQFF.

This clonotype was counted a few times. The V call is TRBV20-1, the J call TRBJ2-1, with D possibly TRBD2 on 6 matching bases. There are 14 residues in the CDR3. Germline V gene lookup returns CDR1 DFQATT and CDR2 SNEGSKA (reference sequence). V lost 8 bases, J lost 0 bases, and 14 bases lay in between. The CDR3 region is CSFSSDSSYNEQFF. CDR3 DNA: TGCAGTTTCTCTAGCGACAGCTCCTACAATGAGCAGTTCTTC.

This clonotype was seen many times. J is TRBJ2-5 and V is TRBV20-1; TRBD2 matches at 10 bases. CDR1 is DFQATT, CDR2 SNEGSKA, per germline (reference sequence). CDR3 length: 17 amino acids. Germline trimming cut 3 bases from V and 5 bases from J; bases unmatched to any gene: 15. CDR3 protein: CSAREAGGPIFLETQYF. The CDR3 DNA is TGCAGTGCTAGGGAAGCGGGAGGGCCTATCTTTCTGGAGACCCAGTACTTC.

V is TRBV3-1 and J is TRBJ1-6, with D uncertain. Germline CDR1 is LGHDT and CDR2 is YNNKEL (reference sequence). This CDR3 contains 15 residues. V was pared by 1 base and J by 10 bases, with 14 bases between. The CDR3 protein is CASSQGLRVRSPLHF. CDR3 DNA sequence: TGTGCCAGCAGCCAAGGATTACGGGTGAGGTCACCCCTCCACTTT.

The sample holds many counts of this clonotype. The chain has TRBV5-1 and TRBJ2-2, with 9 bases identical to TRBD1. The germline gives CDR1 SGHRS, CDR2 YFSETQ. This CDR3 is 14 amino acids long. The junction had 3 bases not matched to a gene; V was cut back by 3 bases and J by 6 bases. In DNA form, the CDR3 reads TGCGCCAGCAGCTCGACAGGGGGTGCCGGGGAGCTGTTTTTT. Its protein product is CASSSTGGAGELFF.